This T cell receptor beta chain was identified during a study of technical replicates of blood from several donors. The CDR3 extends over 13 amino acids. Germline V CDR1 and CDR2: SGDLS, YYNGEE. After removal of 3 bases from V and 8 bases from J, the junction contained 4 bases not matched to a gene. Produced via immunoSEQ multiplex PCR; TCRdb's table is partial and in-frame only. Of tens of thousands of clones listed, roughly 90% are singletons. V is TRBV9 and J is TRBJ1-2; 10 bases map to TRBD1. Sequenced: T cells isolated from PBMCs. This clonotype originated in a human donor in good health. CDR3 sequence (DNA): TGTGCCAGCAGCGAAGGGACAGGGGACGGCTACACCTTC. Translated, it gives CASSEGTGDGYTF.